This TCR beta chain was found in a study of shared clonotypes between healthy human individuals. Sequenced by immunoSEQ multiplex PCR; TCRdb stores in-frame clones only, minus some. The sample has 550,000 to 750,000 clones, about 90% seen once; the top ten hold approximately 24%. The CDR3 is 12 amino acids. Looked up from germline, CDR1 is MNHEY and CDR2 is SMNVEV (reference sequence). Trimming left V 3 bases short and J 7 bases short, with 10 bases between. CD45RO-negative cells were positively selected for CCR7, leaving out terminally differentiated effector memory CD45RA+ cells. Sequenced: naive CD8+ T cells sorted from blood. The rearrangement joins TRBV27 to TRBJ2-7, with D unclear. This receptor was taken from a man in his thirties or forties in good health. CDR3 sequence: CASSFGAREQYF. In nucleotides, the CDR3 is TGTGCCAGCAGTTTCGGTGCCAGGGAGCAGTACTTC.